Presented here are 11 T cell receptor beta chains from one specimen sequenced in a study of beta chain features in type 1 diabetes. General observations from the study: Shorter TCRB CDR3s, moderately but significantly so, marked every one of the four CD4+ subsets in Type 1 diabetes patients.

Their cognate antigens are unknown. Reverse transcribing all isolated RNA meant expressed TCRB transcripts were sequenced. This table comes from immunoSEQ multiplex PCR, and its TCRdb copy is limited to in-frame clones, with some not included. The profile covers approximately 260,000 clones, with 20% appearing a single time and 0.025% to 0.035% taken by the ten largest. Material: naive CD4+ T cells from blood. The receptors originated from a woman aged 40 to 50 with type 1 diabetes.

The V and J genes are TRBV9 and TRBJ2-2; tentative D call: TRBD1 (8 bases). Germline assignment: CDR1 SGDLS and CDR2 YYNGEE. The CDR3 loop spans 14 amino acids. V lost 3 bases to trimming and J lost 6 bases, with 12 bases between them. CDR3 loop: CASSDRGGSGELFF. Written as DNA, the CDR3 is TGTGCCAGCAGCGACAGGGGGGGTTCCGGGGAGCTGTTTTTT. The whole variable domain, filled in from reference TRBV9 and TRBJ2-2, reads DSGVTQTPKHLITATGQRVTLRCSPRSGDLSVYWYQQSLDQGLQFLIQYYNGEERAKGNILERFSAQQFPDLHSELNLSSLELGDSALYFCASSDRGGSGELFFGEGSRLTVL.

This clone has just a few counts. The same CDR3 arises from other DNA sequences in this sample as well. The chain has TRBV9 and TRBJ2-3, with 7 bases identical to TRBD2. CDR1 SGDLS and CDR2 YYNGEE come from the germline V gene. The J segment lost 0 bases and the V segment lost 0 bases, leaving 4 bases of the junction unmatched. CDR3 length: 16 amino acids. CDR3: CASSVAGGPSTDTQYF. DNA for the CDR3: TGTGCCAGCAGCGTAGCGGGGGGACCCAGCACAGATACGCAGTATTTT.

The chain carries TRBV9 and TRBJ2-2; tentative D call: TRBD2 (5 bases). Germline values: CDR1 SGDLS, CDR2 YYNGEE. V was shortened by 4 bases and J by 7 bases, with 11 bases between the two germline ends. CDR3 length equals 13 residues. CDR3 nucleotide sequence: TGTGCCAGCAGCACTGGAGCGGACGGGGAGCTGTTTTTT. Translating gives CASSTGADGELFF.

This chain links TRBV5-6 with TRBJ2-1; 8 bases map to TRBD2. CDR1 is SGHDT, CDR2 YYEEEE, per germline. The V gene end was trimmed by 4 bases and the J gene end by 9 bases; junction bases not matched to a gene: 3. The CDR3 spans 12 residues. The CDR3 nucleotides are TGTGCCAGCAGCAGAAGCGGGAGTGAGCAGTTCTTC. Its translation: CASSRSGSEQFF.

Only a few counts were recorded for this clone. This chain connects TRBV7-3 to TRBJ1-6; a possible D gene is TRBD1 (5 bases). Trimming took off 5 bases at V and 10 bases at J, with 12 bases between the two ends. Germline-derived CDR1 and CDR2 are SGHTA and FQGTGA. The CDR3 is 13 residues long. Here the CDR3 DNA reads TGTGCCAGCAGCGCCCTCAAGGGGTCACCCCTCCACTTT. Translating it yields CASSALKGSPLHF.

This clone was observed a handful of times. The rearrangement uses TRBV6-7 and TRBJ2-5; a weak D match, TRBD2 (5 bases). TRBV6-7 is identified as an open reading frame with a role that is uncertain. The V gene lost 0 bases and the J gene lost 2 bases, with 13 bases spanning the gap. The CDR3 contains 16 residues. The CDR3 sequence is CASSYSGTRRQETQYF. The DNA of the CDR3 is TGTGCCAGCAGTTACTCGGGAACCAGGAGGCAAGAGACCCAGTACTTC.

This clone showed up just a few times. The genes are TRBV4-2 and TRBJ2-7; TRBD2 aligns across 8 bases. Per germline, CDR1 LGHNA and CDR2 YNFKEQ. This CDR3 is 15 amino acids long. The V segment lost 1 base and the J segment 5 bases; nucleotides outside the gene matches: 7. CDR3 DNA sequence: TGTGCCAGCAGCCAAGCCCTAGCGGGTCTCAACGAGCAGTACTTC. Residues: CASSQALAGLNEQYF.

There are a few counts of this clone. The chain carries TRBV5-4 and TRBJ1-1; no firm D call. This CDR3 is built from 13 residues. Germline V gene data show CDR1 as SGHNT and CDR2 as YYREEE (reference sequence). With 0 bases removed from V and 1 base from J, the gap between germline ends came to 4 bases. The chain's CDR3 is CASSLVRNTEAFF. CDR3 coding DNA: TGTGCCAGCAGCTTGGTGAGGAACACTGAAGCTTTCTTT. The complete variable domain, with remaining parts taken from reference TRBV5-4 and TRBJ1-1, reads ETGVTQSPTHLIKTRGQQVTLRCSSQSGHNTVSWYQQALGQGPQFIFQYYREEENGRGNFPPRFSGLQFPNYSSELNVNALELDDSALYLCASSLVRNTEAFFGQGTRLTVV.

This clone was detected a few times. The chain joins TRBV7-9 to TRBJ2-2; D uncertain. Germline lookup yields CDR1 SEHNR and CDR2 FQNEAQ (reference sequence). Trimming took off 2 bases at V and 6 bases at J, with 10 bases between the two ends. The CDR3 length is 14 residues. CDR3 residues: CASSLISVSGELFF. The CDR3 DNA reads as TGTGCCAGCAGCTTAATATCGGTTTCCGGGGAGCTGTTTTTT.

This clone was seen more than once but under ten times. The same CDR3 also results from other DNA sequences found in this sample. This chain uses TRBV2 with TRBJ2-7; D gene uncertain. V dropped 4 bases and J dropped 2 bases, with 6 bases sitting between them. The CDR3 has 12 amino acids. CDR1 and CDR2 from the germline V gene are SNHLY and FYNNEI. CDR3 DNA: TGTGCCAGCAGTGGGAGTACCTACGAGCAGTACTTC. Encoded protein: CASSGSTYEQYF.

This clone came up a few times. The V call is TRBV15, the J call TRBJ1-1; weak D call: TRBD1 (5 bases). Germline loops: CDR1 LNHNV, CDR2 YYDKDF (reference sequence). The CDR3 extends over 14 amino acids. V lost 5 bases, J lost 5 bases, and 15 bases lay in between. DNA of the CDR3: TGTGCCACCAGCGTAACGGGAGGGGCGACTGAAGCTTTCTTT. Amino acids: CATSVTGGATEAFF.